The next 21 T cell receptor beta chains were all read from a single sample in a study of T cell responses to AZD1222 COVID-19 vaccine. Using immunoSEQ multiplex PCR, the repertoire was profiled, and TCRdb retains in-frame clones only, with some absent. The sample consists of some 30,000 clones, approximately 86% of them appearing once. The sample consisted of peripheral blood, taken on day 0 of AZD1222 vaccination. The receptor source for this set is an adult in good health.

The chain carries TRBV6-5 and TRBJ1-2, with D unclear. The CDR3 totals 12 residues. Trimming cost V 8 bases and J 3 bases, with 10 bases left between them. Germline loops: CDR1 MNHEY, CDR2 SVGAGI. The CDR3 spells CASYGGDYGYTF. For the CDR3, the DNA is TGTGCCAGCTATGGAGGTGACTATGGCTACACCTTC.

The chain is built from TRBV19 and TRBJ1-1; D uncertain. This CDR3 has 13 amino acids. Trimming took off 7 bases at V and 9 bases at J, with 18 bases between the two ends. Germline V gene data show CDR1 as LNHDA and CDR2 as SQIVND (reference sequence). The CDR3 DNA is TGTGCCAGTAACGGGGAGACATCTCAGAAAGCTTTCTTT. This gives the protein CASNGETSQKAFF.

This chain joins TRBV3-1 (or the pseudogene TRBV3-2) and TRBJ1-3; D ambiguous. The CDR3 totals 15 residues. Germline V gene data show CDR1 as LGHDT and CDR2 as YNNKEL (reference sequence). V dropped 3 bases and J dropped 0 bases, with 9 bases sitting between them. CDR3 nucleotides: TGTGCCAGCAGCCACGGACTGAACTCTGGAAACACCATATATTTT. Residues: CASSHGLNSGNTIYF.

The chain has TRBV28 and TRBJ2-7; 7 nucleotides align to TRBD1. Per the germline V gene, CDR1 is MDHEN and CDR2 is SYDVKM. The CDR3 spans 15 residues. J lost 4 bases, V lost 2 bases, and 8 bases had no gene match. Here the CDR3 reads CASSLVGQLRYEQYF. The CDR3 DNA reads as TGTGCCAGCAGTTTAGTGGGACAGCTACGATACGAGCAGTACTTC.

This sequence joins TRBV28 and TRBJ1-1; a weak D match, TRBD1 (5 bases). V was pared by 8 bases and J by 6 bases, with 28 bases between. The germline CDR1 and CDR2 sequences are MDHEN and SYDVKM. The CDR3 is made up of 17 amino acids. The CDR3 DNA sequence: TGTGCCAGCTGGTCCCCCCTTCGGCCAGACCCGGGGGCTGAAGCTTTCTTT. Protein sequence: CASWSPLRPDPGAEAFF.

V usage is TRBV7-9 and J usage is TRBJ1-1; 9 bases line up with TRBD1. This CDR3 contains 14 residues. Trimming removed 5 bases from V and 4 bases from J; junction bases left unmatched: 5. The V gene's germline CDR1 is SEHNR and CDR2 FQNEAQ (reference sequence). The CDR3 spells CASSPQGAGTEAFF. CDR3 bases: TGTGCCAGCAGCCCACAGGGGGCAGGCACTGAAGCTTTCTTT.

V gene TRBV5-1 combines with J gene TRBJ1-1; D gene unclear. CDR1 is SGHRS and CDR2 is YFSETQ in the germline V gene. This CDR3 contains 16 residues. Trimming removed 0 bases from V and 3 bases from J, with 15 bases in between. The CDR3 sequence: CASSLDQTQRHTEAFF. The DNA of the CDR3 is TGCGCCAGCAGCTTGGACCAGACACAAAGGCACACTGAAGCTTTCTTT.

This chain uses TRBV6-5 with TRBJ2-7; D unresolved. The CDR3 length is 13 residues. Germline V lookup: CDR1 MNHEY, CDR2 SVGAGI. V lost 5 bases and J 7 bases, leaving 15 bases between the germline ends. The CDR3 reads CASSPPLLWEQYF. Here the CDR3 DNA reads TGTGCCAGCAGTCCACCCCTCTTGTGGGAGCAGTACTTC.

V usage is TRBV19 and J usage is TRBJ2-2; 8 bases fit TRBD1. Losses at the gene ends were 3 bases for V and 1 base for J; bases not matched to a gene: 4. Germline V gives CDR1 LNHDA, CDR2 SQIVND (reference sequence). The CDR3 consists of 16 residues. The DNA of the CDR3 is TGTGCCAGTAGTATTAGAGGACAGGGGAACACCGGGGAGCTGTTTTTT. Protein: CASSIRGQGNTGELFF.

V usage is TRBV5-1 and J usage is TRBJ2-3; no definite D call. There are 12 residues in the CDR3. The V end was cut by 0 bases, the J end by 4 bases, with 3 bases between. Germline values: CDR1 SGHRS, CDR2 YFSETQ. The CDR3 sequence is CASSLVADTQYF. CDR3 sequence (DNA): TGCGCCAGCAGCTTGGTGGCAGATACGCAGTATTTT.

The rearrangement uses TRBV27 and TRBJ2-1; 9 bases map to TRBD1. The CDR3 has 15 amino acids. Unmatched junction bases numbered 4, after V lost 6 bases and J lost 1 base. Per the germline V gene, CDR1 is MNHEY and CDR2 is SMNVEV (reference sequence). DNA for the CDR3: TGTGCCAGCAGCCCGGACAGGGGATCCTACAATGAGCAGTTCTTC. As protein: CASSPDRGSYNEQFF.

The chain links TRBV30 to TRBJ2-7, with D maybe TRBD2 (5 bases). Trimming took off 4 bases at V and 5 bases at J, with 9 bases between the two ends. The germline V gene has CDR1 GTSNPN and CDR2 SVGIG (reference sequence). The CDR3 has 11 amino acids. This CDR3 reads CAWKLGNEQYF. The CDR3 nucleotides read TGTGCCTGGAAACTAGGGAACGAGCAGTACTTC.

This sequence joins TRBV30 and TRBJ2-6; 8 nucleotides line up with TRBD1. This CDR3 comprises 15 residues. V dropped 2 bases and J dropped 4; count of bases not matched to a gene: 4. Germline CDR1 GTSNPN, CDR2 SVGIG (reference sequence). CDR3 coding DNA: TGTGCCTGGAGTCGACAGGGGTACGGGGCCAACGTCCTGACTTTC. Protein product: CAWSRQGYGANVLTF.

This chain links TRBV5-1 with TRBJ1-3; D might be TRBD1 (5 bases). The CDR3 sequence is 15 residues long. Germline CDR1 SGHRS, CDR2 YFSETQ. Trimming shortened V by 6 bases and J by 2 bases, and 15 bases separated the two germline ends. CDR3 DNA sequence: TGCGCCAGCACTAGCGAGGGGAGCGCTGGAAACACCATATATTTT. Protein product: CASTSEGSAGNTIYF.

The chain recombines TRBV15 with TRBJ2-1; no reliable D call. Germline V gene sequence: CDR1 LNHNV, CDR2 YYDKDF (reference sequence). CDR3 length: 14 amino acids. V was clipped by 4 bases and J by 10 bases, with 17 bases between them. CDR3 bases: TGTGCCACCAGCATTTACACGTTCCCTCGGGAGCAGTTCTTC. Amino acid sequence: CATSIYTFPREQFF.

This rearrangement joins TRBV4-2 to TRBJ1-2, with D perhaps TRBD1 (5 bases). This CDR3 has 15 amino acids. Trimming took 3 bases from V and 6 from J, leaving 17 bases between them. CDR1 is LGHNA and CDR2 is YNFKEQ in the germline V gene. CDR3 DNA sequence: TGTGCCAGCAGCCATCCCAGACAGCCCCCTGATGGCTACACCTTC. Its protein is CASSHPRQPPDGYTF.

This rearrangement joins TRBV19 to TRBJ1-5; no firm D call. The CDR3 sequence is 13 residues long. The germline V gene encodes CDR1 LNHDA and CDR2 SQIVND (reference sequence). V gave up 5 bases and J gave up 4 bases, with 9 bases separating them. The CDR3, as DNA: TGTGCCAGTAGTCGGGCCTTTAATCAGCCCCAGCATTTT. Protein sequence: CASSRAFNQPQHF.

This clone has a single count. The chain carries TRBV27 and TRBJ2-3; 8 bases map to TRBD2. J was trimmed by 5 bases and V by 7 bases; bases with no gene match: 8. CDR1 is MNHEY, CDR2 SMNVEV, per germline (reference sequence). This CDR3 region has 14 residues. The CDR3 DNA reads TGTGCCAGCACCCCCGGGGGGGCCGTAGATACGCAGTATTTT. Translating gives CASTPGGAVDTQYF.

The chain recombines TRBV7-6 with TRBJ2-7, with TRBD1 as a possible D gene (6 bases). Trimming cost V 3 bases and J 3 bases, with 9 bases left between them. Per germline, CDR1 SGHVS and CDR2 FNYEAQ. The CDR3 has 13 residues. CDR3 residues: CASSFRTDYEQYF. As DNA, the CDR3 is TGTGCCAGCAGCTTCAGGACAGACTACGAGCAGTACTTC.

The CDR3 DNA is TGTGCCAGCAGCCAGTCTAGCGGGGGCCTCACCGGGGAGCTGTTTTTT. Its protein product is CASSQSSGGLTGELFF. This sequence joins TRBV7-2 and TRBJ2-2; 10 bases fit TRBD2. The CDR3 has 16 residues. The V segment lost 5 bases and the J segment 4 bases; nucleotides outside the gene matches: 7. Germline V gene data show CDR1 as SGHTA and CDR2 as FQGNSA.

The chain carries TRBV27 and TRBJ1-4, with TRBD1 identical over 11 bases. CDR1 MNHEY and CDR2 SMNVEV come from the germline V gene (reference sequence). The CDR3 has 18 residues. V lost 4 bases to trimming and J lost 5 bases; unmatched junction nucleotides: 12. The CDR3 sequence is CASSWVSGTGGKNEKLFF. In DNA form, the CDR3 reads TGTGCCAGCAGTTGGGTTTCCGGGACAGGGGGGAAAAATGAAAAACTGTTTTTT.